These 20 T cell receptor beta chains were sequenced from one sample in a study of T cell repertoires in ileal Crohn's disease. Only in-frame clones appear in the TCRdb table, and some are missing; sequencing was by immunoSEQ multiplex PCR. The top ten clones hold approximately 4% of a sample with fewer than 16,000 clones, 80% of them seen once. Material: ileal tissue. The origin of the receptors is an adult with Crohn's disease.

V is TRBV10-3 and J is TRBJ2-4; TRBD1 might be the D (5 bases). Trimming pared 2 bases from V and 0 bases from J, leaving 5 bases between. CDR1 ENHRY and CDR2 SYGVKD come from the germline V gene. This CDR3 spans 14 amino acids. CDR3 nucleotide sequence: TGTGCCATCAGTGAGGACAGAGCCAAAAACATTCAGTACTTC. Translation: CAISEDRAKNIQYF.

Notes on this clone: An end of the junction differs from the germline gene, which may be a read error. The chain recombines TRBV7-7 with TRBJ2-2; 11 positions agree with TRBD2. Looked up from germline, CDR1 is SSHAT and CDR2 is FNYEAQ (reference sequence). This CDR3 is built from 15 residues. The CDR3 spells CASSYGLAGGGELFF. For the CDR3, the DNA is TGTGCTAGCAGCTACGGACTAGCGGGCGGCGGGGAGCTGTTTTTT.

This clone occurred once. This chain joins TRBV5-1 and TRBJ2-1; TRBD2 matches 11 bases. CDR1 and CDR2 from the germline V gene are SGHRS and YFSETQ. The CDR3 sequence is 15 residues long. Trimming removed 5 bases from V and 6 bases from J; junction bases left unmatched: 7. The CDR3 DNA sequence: TGCGCCAGCAGTTGGCTAGCGGGAGGAGGCAATGAGCAGTTCTTC. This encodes CASSWLAGGGNEQFF. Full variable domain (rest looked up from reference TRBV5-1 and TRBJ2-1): KAGVTQTPRYLIKTRGQQVTLSCSPISGHRSVSWYQQTPGQGLQFLFEYFSETQRNKGNFPGRFSGRQFSNSRSEMNVSTLELGDSALYLCASSWLAGGGNEQFFGPGTRLTVL.

The CDR3 sequence is CASTGGDRMIGGYTF. The DNA for the CDR3 is TGTGCCAGCACGGGGGGAGACAGAATGATAGGCGGCTACACCTTC. The rearrangement joins TRBV6-1 to TRBJ1-2; D perhaps matches TRBD1 (5 bases). V was trimmed by 7 bases and J by 8 bases, leaving 23 bases between them. CDR1 and CDR2 (germline): MNHNS, SASEGT. The CDR3 extends over 15 amino acids.

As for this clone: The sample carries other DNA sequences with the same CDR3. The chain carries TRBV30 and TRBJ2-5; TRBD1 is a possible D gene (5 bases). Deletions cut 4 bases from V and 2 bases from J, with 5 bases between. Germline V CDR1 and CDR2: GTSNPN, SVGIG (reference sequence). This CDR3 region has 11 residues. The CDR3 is CAWTGQETQYF. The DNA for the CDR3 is TGTGCCTGGACAGGGCAAGAGACCCAGTACTTC.

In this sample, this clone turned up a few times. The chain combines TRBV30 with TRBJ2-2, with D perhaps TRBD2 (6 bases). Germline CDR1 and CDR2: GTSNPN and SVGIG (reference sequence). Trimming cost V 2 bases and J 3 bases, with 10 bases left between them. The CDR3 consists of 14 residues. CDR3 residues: CAWSLGGDTGELFF. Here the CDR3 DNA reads TGTGCCTGGAGTCTGGGGGGAGACACCGGGGAGCTGTTTTTT.

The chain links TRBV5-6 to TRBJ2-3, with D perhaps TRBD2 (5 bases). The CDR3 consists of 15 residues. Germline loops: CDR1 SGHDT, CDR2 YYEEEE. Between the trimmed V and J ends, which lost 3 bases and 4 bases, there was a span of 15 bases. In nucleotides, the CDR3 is TGTGCCAGCAGCTCCCCCCCCGGGGAAGCAGATACGCAGTATTTT. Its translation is CASSSPPGEADTQYF.

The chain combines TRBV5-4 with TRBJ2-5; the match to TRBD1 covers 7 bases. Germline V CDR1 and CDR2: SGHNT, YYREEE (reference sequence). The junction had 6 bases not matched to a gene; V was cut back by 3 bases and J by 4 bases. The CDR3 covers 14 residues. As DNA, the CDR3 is TGTGCCAGCAGCTCGCAGGGGGAAGGAGAGACCCAGTACTTC. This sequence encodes CASSSQGEGETQYF.

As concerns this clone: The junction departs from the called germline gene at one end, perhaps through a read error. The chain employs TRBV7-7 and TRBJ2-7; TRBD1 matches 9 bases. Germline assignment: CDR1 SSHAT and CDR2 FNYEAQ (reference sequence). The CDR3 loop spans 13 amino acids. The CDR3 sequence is CASSRDRDYEQYF. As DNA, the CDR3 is TGTGCTAGCAGCCGGGACAGGGACTACGAGCAGTACTTC.

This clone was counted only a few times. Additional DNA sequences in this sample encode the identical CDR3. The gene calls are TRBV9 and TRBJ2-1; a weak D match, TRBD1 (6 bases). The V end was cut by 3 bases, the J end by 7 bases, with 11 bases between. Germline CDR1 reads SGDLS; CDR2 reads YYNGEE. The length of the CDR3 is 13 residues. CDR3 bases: TGTGCCAGCAGCGCTTCCAGGGGAAATGAGCAGTTCTTC. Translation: CASSASRGNEQFF.

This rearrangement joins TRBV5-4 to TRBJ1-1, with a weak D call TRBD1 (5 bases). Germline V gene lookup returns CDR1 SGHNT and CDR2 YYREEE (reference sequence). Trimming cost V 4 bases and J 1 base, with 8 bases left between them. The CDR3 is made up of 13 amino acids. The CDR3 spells CASSQTENTEAFF. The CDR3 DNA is TGTGCCAGCAGCCAGACAGAGAACACTGAAGCTTTCTTT.

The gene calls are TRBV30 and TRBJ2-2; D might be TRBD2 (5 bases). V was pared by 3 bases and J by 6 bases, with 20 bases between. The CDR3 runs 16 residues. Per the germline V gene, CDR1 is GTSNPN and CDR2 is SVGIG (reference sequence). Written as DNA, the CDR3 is TGTGCCTGGAGCCGCCCGTCGGCGGGTTTTGCCGGGGAGCTGTTTTTT. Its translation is CAWSRPSAGFAGELFF.

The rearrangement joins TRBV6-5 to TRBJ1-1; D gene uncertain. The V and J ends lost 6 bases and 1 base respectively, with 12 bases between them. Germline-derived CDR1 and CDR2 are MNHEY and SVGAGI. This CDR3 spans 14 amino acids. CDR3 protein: CASRPEGSNTEAFF. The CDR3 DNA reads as TGTGCCAGCAGACCAGAGGGTTCGAACACTGAAGCTTTCTTT.

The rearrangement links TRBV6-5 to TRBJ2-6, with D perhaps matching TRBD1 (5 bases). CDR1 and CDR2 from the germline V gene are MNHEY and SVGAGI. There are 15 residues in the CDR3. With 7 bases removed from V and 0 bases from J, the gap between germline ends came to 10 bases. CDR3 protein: CASKVRASGANVLTF. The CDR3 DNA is TGTGCCAGCAAGGTCAGGGCCTCTGGGGCCAACGTCCTGACTTTC.

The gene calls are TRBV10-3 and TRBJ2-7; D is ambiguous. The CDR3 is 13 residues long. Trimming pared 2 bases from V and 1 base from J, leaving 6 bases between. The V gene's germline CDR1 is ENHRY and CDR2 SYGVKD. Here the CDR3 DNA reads TGTGCCATCAGTGAGGACACATCCTACGAGCAGTACTTC. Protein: CAISEDTSYEQYF.

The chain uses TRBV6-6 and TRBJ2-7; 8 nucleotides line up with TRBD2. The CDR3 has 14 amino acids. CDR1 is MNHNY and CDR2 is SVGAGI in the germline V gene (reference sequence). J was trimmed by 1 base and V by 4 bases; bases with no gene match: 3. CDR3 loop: CASSSREGSYEQYV. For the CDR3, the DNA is TGTGCCAGCAGTTCCCGGGAGGGATCCTACGAGCAGTACGTC.

Here the CDR3 reads CASSSPRGGSYEQYF. CDR3 bases: TGTGCCAGCAGTTCCCCCAGGGGCGGGTCCTACGAGCAGTACTTC. The chain recombines TRBV27 with TRBJ2-7; TRBD1 is a possible D gene (6 bases). V lost 4 bases and J 1 base, leaving 14 bases between the germline ends. CDR1 is MNHEY and CDR2 is SMNVEV in the germline V gene (reference sequence). The CDR3 contains 15 residues.

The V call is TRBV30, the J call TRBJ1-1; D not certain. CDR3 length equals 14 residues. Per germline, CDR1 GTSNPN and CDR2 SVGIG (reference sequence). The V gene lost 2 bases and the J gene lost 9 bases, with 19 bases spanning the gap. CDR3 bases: TGTGCCTGGAGTTCTGACTTCCTTAGAGGGAAAGCTTTCTTT. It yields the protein CAWSSDFLRGKAFF.

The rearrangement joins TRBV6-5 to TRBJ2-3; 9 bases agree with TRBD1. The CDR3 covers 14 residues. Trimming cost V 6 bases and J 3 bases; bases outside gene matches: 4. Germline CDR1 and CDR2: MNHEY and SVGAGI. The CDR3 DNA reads TGTGCCAGCAGACCGACAGGGGGGACAGATACGCAGTATTTT. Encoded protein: CASRPTGGTDTQYF.

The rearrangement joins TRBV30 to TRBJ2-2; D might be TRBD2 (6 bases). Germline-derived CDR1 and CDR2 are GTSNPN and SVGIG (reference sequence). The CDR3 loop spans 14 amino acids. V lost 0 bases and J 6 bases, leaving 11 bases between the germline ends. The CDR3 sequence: CAWSVSGGPGELFF. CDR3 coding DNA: TGTGCCTGGAGTGTTAGCGGCGGGCCCGGGGAGCTGTTTTTT.